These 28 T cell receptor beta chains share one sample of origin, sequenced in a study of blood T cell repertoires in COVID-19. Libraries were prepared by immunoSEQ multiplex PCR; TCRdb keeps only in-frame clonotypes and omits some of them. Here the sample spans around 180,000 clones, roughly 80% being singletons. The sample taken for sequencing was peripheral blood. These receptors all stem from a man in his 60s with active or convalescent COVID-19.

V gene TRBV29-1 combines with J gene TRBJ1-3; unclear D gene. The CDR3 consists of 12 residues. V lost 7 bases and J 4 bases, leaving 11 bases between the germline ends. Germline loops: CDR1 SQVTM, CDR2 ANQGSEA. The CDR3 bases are TGCAGCGGGCTCAGCGGGGGAAACACCATATATTTT. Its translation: CSGLSGGNTIYF.

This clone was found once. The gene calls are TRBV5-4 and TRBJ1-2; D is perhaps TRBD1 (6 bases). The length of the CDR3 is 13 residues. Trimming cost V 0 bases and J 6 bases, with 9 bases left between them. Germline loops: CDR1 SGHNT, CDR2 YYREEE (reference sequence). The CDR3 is CASSLAGVHGYTF. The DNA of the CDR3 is TGTGCCAGCAGCTTGGCAGGGGTGCATGGCTACACCTTC.

This CDR3 reads CATSGDRGGPKNIQYF. The CDR3, as DNA: TGTGCCACCAGTGGTGACAGGGGGGGGCCCAAAAACATTCAGTACTTC. The J gene is TRBJ2-4, the V gene TRBV24-1, with 9 bases matching TRBD1. J lost 2 bases, V lost 5 bases, and 6 bases had no gene match. Looked up from germline, CDR1 is KGHDR and CDR2 is SFDVKD. CDR3 size: 16 residues.

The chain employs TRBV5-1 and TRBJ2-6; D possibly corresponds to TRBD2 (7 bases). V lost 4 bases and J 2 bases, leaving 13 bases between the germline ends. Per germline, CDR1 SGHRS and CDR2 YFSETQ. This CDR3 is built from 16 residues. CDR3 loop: CASSPEGGPGANVLTF. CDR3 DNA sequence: TGCGCCAGCAGCCCAGAGGGGGGGCCTGGGGCCAACGTCCTGACTTTC.

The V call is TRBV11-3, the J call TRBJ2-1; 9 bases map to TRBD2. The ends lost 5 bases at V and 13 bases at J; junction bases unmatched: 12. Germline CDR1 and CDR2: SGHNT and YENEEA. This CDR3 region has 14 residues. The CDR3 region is CASSPRGSGSKQFF. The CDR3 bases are TGTGCCAGCAGCCCGAGAGGTAGCGGGAGTAAACAGTTCTTC.

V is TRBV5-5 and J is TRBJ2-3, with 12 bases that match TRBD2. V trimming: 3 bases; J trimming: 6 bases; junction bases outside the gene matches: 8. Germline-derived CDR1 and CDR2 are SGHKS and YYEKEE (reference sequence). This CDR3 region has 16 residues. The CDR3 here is CASSWLTSGGYDTQYF. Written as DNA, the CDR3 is TGTGCCAGCAGCTGGCTGACTAGCGGGGGCTACGATACGCAGTATTTT. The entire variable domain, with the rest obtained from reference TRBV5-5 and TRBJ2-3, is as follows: DAGVTQSPTHLIKTRGQQVTLRCSPISGHKSVSWYQQVLGQGPQFIFQYYEKEERGRGNFPDRFSARQFPNYSSELNVNALLLGDSALYLCASSWLTSGGYDTQYFGPGTRLTVL.

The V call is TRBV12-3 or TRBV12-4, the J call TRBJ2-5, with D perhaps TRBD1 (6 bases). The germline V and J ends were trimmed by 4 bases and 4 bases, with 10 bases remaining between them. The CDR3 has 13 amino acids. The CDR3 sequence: CASSSTGPETQYF. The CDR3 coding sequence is TGTGCCAGCAGTTCTACAGGGCCAGAGACCCAGTACTTC.

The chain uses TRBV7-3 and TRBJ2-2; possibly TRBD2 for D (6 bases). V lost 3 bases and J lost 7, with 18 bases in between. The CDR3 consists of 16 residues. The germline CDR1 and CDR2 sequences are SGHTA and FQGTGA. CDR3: CASSLDGGSRGGELFF. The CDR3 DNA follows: TGTGCCAGCAGCTTGGATGGGGGGAGTAGAGGCGGGGAGCTGTTTTTT.

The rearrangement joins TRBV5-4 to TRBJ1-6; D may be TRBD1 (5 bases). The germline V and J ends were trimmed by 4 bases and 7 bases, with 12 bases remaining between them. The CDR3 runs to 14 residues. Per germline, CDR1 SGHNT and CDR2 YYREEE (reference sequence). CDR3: CASSTGVGNSPLHF. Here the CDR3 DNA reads TGTGCCAGCAGCACGGGGGTAGGGAATTCACCCCTCCACTTT.

In nucleotides, the CDR3 is TGCGCCAGCAGCCAAGGAGTAAATCAGCCCCAGCATTTT. This encodes CASSQGVNQPQHF. This chain links TRBV4-3 with TRBJ1-5; D not certain. V lost 1 base and J lost 4, with 5 bases in between. The CDR3 spans 13 residues. In germline, CDR1 is LGHNA, CDR2 YSLEER.

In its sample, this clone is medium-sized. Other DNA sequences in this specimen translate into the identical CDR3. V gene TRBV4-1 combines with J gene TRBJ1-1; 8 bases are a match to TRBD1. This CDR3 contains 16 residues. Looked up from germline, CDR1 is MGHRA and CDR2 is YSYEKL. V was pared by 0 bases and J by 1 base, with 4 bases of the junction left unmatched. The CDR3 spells CASSQETGERNTEAFF. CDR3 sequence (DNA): TGCGCCAGCAGCCAAGAGACAGGGGAAAGGAACACTGAAGCTTTCTTT.

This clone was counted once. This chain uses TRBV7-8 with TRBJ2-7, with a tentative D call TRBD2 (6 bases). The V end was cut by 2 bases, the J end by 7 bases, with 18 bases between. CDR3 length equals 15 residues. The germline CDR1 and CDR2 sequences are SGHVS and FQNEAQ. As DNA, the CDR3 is TGTGCCAGCAGCTTACGCGTGGGCCGGGAGTGGGAGCAGTACTTC. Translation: CASSLRVGREWEQYF.

CDR3 amino acids: CASSPGVTGWYEQYF. Here the CDR3 DNA reads TGTGCCAGCTCACCAGGGGTCACAGGGTGGTACGAGCAGTACTTC. V usage is TRBV18 and J usage is TRBJ2-7; a weak D match, TRBD1 (6 bases). V lost 2 bases to trimming and J lost 4 bases, with 15 bases between them. Germline CDR1 and CDR2: KGHSH and LQKENI. CDR3 length: 15 amino acids.

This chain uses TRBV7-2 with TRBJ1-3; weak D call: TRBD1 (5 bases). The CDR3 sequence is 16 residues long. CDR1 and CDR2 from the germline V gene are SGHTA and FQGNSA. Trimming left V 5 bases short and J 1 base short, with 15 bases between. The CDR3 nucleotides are TGTGCCAGCAGCCCGGGACTTGGGGGATCTGGAAACACCATATATTTT. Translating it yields CASSPGLGGSGNTIYF.

CDR3 nucleotides: TGTGCCAGCAGCTTATCATACAGCTCGGGGGGACGGACCCAGTACTTC. Its protein product is CASSLSYSSGGRTQYF. V gene TRBV5-4 combines with J gene TRBJ2-5; 7 bases agree with TRBD2. CDR1 is SGHNT, CDR2 YYREEE, per germline (reference sequence). This CDR3 spans 16 amino acids. Germline trimming cut 2 bases from V and 7 bases from J; bases unmatched to any gene: 14.

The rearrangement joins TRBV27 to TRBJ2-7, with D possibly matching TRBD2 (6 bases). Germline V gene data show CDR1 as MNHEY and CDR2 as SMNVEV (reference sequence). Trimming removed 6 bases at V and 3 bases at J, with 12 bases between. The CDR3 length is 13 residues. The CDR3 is CASSRLAIYEQYF. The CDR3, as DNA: TGTGCCAGCAGCCGGCTAGCGATCTACGAGCAGTACTTC.

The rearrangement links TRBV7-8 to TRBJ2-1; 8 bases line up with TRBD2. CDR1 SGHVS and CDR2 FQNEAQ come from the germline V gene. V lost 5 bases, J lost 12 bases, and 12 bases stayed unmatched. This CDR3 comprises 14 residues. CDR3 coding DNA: TGTGCCAGCAGCCCCCTTTCCGCGGGAGGAGGGCAGTTCTTC. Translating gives CASSPLSAGGGQFF.

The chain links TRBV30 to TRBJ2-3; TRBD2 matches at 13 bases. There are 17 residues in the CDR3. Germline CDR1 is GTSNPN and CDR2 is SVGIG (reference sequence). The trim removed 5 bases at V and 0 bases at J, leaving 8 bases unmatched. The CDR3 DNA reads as TGTGCCTGGGACCCGGGACTAGCGGGAACTAGCACAGATACGCAGTATTTT. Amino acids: CAWDPGLAGTSTDTQYF.

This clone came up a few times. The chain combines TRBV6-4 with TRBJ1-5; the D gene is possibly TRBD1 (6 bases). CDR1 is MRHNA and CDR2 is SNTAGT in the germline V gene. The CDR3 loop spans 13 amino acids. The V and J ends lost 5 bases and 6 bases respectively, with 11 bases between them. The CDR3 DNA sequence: TGTGCCAGCAGTCACAGGGAGGGTCAGCCCCAGCATTTT. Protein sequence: CASSHREGQPQHF.

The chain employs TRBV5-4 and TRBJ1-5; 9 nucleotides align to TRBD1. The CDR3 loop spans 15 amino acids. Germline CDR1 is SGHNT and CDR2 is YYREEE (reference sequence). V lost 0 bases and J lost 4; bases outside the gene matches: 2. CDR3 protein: CASSLGQGVNQPQHF. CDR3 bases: TGTGCCAGCAGCTTGGGACAGGGGGTGAATCAGCCCCAGCATTTT. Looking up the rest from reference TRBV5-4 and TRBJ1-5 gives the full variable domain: ETGVTQSPTHLIKTRGQQVTLRCSSQSGHNTVSWYQQALGQGPQFIFQYYREEENGRGNFPPRFSGLQFPNYSSELNVNALELDDSALYLCASSLGQGVNQPQHFGDGTRLSIL.

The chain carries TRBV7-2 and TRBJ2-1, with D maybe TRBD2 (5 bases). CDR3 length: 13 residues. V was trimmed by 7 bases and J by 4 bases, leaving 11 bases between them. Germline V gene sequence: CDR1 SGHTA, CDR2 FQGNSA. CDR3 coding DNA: TGTGCCAGCAACCCCGGGAATTACAATGAGCAGTTCTTC. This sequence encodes CASNPGNYNEQFF.

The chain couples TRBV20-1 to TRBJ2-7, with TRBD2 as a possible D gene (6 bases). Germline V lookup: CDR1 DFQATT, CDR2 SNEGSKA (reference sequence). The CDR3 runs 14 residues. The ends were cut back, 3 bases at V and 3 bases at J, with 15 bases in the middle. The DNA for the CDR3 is TGCAGTGCTAGTTTCTTTCAGCGGGTCTACGAGCAGTACTTC. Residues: CSASFFQRVYEQYF.

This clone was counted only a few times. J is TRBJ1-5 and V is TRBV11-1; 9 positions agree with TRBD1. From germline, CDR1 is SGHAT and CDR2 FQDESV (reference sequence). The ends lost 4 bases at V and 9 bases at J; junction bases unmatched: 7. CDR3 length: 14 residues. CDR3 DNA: TGTGCCAGCAGCTCCGACAGGGGGATAGGGCCCCAGCATTTT. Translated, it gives CASSSDRGIGPQHF.

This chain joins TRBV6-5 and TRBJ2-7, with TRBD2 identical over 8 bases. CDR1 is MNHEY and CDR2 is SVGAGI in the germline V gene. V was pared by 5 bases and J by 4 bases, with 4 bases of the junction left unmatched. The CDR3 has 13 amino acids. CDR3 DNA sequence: TGTGCCAGCAGTCCCCTAGCGGGTTACGAGCAGTACTTC. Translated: CASSPLAGYEQYF.

CDR3 nucleotide sequence: TGTGCCAGCAGCCGACTAGCTGGAGAGACCCAGTACTTC. Translation: CASSRLAGETQYF. The chain employs TRBV7-3 and TRBJ2-5; 7 positions agree with TRBD2. V dropped 5 bases and J dropped 4; count of bases not matched to a gene: 4. The length of the CDR3 is 13 residues. Germline CDR1 and CDR2: SGHTA and FQGTGA.

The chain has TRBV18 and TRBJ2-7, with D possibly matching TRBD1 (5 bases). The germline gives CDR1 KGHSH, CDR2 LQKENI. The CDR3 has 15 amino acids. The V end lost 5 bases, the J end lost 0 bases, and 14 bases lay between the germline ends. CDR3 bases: TGTGCCAGCTCAGAACCTAGACAGACCTCCTACGAGCAGTACTTC. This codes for CASSEPRQTSYEQYF.

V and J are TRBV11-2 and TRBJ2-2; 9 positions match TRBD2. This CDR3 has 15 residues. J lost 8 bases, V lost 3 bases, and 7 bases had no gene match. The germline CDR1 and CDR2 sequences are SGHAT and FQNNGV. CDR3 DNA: TGTGCCAGCAGCTTGCTAGCGGGAACCTTGGGGGAGCTGTTTTTT. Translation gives CASSLLAGTLGELFF.

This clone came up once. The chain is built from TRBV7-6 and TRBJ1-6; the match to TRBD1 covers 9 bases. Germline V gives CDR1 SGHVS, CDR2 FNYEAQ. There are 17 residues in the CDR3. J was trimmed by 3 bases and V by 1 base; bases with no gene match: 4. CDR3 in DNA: TGTGCCAGCAGCTTAGAGGGGACAGGGAACTATAATTCACCCCTCCACTTT. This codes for CASSLEGTGNYNSPLHF.